The clone carrying this T cell receptor (beta chain) turned up a few times. This entry comes from a study of blood T cell repertoires in COVID-19. Study-wide background: Some COVID-19 samples were acute and others convalescent; all came from the United States, Italy and Spain.

In the original analysis: Reference gene primer amplification yielded estimated nucleated cell counts. Using immunoSEQ multiplex PCR, the repertoire was profiled, and TCRdb retains in-frame clones only, with some absent. That table supplies the V and J calls and clone size; D and trimming were determined from the DNA. The sample has 250,000 or so clones; 75% to 90% are singletons. This receptor was identified in a woman between 40 and 55 years old who had recovered from COVID-19. The specimen sequenced was peripheral blood.

Here the CDR3 DNA reads TGTGCCAGTAGTATGGTTTCGGGTAGTAAGGAAAAACTGTTTTTT. Translated, it gives CASSMVSGSKEKLFF. The chain is built from TRBV19 and TRBJ1-4; D unclear. V lost 3 bases and J 8 bases, leaving 16 bases between the germline ends. The CDR3 is 15 residues long. From germline, CDR1 is LNHDA and CDR2 SQIVND (reference sequence).